The sequence of this T cell receptor beta chain was determined in a study of shared clonotypes between healthy human individuals. Study-wide background: The plates for each donor numbered three CD4 naive, three CD4 memory, two CD8 naive and one CD8 memory. Study conclusions and caveats: Rarefaction analysis demonstrated incomplete sorted-subset sequencing notwithstanding large depth. On the whole, naive subsets had larger estimated richness than memory subsets had.

A word on this clone: Its target is unknown.

Authors' data handling: Filtering differed, since immunoSEQ gave only junction sequences and no quality scores. Repertoires were generated with immunoSEQ multiplex PCR, while TCRdb's copy carries only in-frame clones and drops some. V, J and clone size derive from that table, while D and trimming were established from the DNA sequence. In the table there are approximately 500,000 clones, about 96% of which are singletons. This CDR3 has 12 amino acids. The germline CDR1 and CDR2 sequences are MDHEN and SYDVKM. V shed 0 bases and J shed 10 bases, with 9 bases lying between them. The material sequenced was naive CD4+ T cells sorted from blood. Subset in this sample: CD45RA+ positively selected. The source of this sequence is a woman younger than 45 in good health. The gene calls are TRBV28 and TRBJ1-1, with D perhaps TRBD1 (5 bases). CDR3 sequence (DNA): TGTGCCAGCAGTTTATGGCCCCAGGGAGCTTTCTTT. Its translation is CASSLWPQGAFF.